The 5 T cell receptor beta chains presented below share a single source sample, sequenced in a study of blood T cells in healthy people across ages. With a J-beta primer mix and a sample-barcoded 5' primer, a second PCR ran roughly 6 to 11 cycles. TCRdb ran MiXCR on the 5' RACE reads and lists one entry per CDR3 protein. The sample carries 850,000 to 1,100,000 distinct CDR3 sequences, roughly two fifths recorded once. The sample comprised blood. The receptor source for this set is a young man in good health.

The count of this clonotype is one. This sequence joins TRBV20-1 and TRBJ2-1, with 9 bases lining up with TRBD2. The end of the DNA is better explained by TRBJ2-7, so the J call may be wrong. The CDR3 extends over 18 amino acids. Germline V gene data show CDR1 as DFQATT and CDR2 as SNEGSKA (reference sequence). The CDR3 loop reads CSAHLPGLARSSYNEQYF. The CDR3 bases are TGCAGTGCCCACCTACCGGGACTAGCCAGGAGCTCCTACAATGAGCAGTACTTC.

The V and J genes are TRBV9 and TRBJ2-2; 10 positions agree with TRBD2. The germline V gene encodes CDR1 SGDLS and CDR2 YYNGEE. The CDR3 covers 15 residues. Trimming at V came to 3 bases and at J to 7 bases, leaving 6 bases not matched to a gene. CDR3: CASSGGTSDFGELFF. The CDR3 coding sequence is TGTGCCAGCAGCGGAGGGACTAGCGACTTCGGGGAGCTGTTTTTT.

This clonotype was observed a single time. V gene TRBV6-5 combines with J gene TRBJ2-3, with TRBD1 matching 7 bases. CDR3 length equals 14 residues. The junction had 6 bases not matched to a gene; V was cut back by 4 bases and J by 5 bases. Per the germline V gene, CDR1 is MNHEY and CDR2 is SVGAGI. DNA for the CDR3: TGTGCCAGCAGTTTGACAGGGCAGAGAGATACGCAGTATTTT. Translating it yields CASSLTGQRDTQYF.

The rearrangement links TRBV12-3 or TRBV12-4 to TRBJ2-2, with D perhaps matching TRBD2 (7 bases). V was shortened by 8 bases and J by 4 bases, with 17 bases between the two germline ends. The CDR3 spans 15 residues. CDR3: CASGKEGGSTGELFF. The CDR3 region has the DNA TGTGCCAGCGGGAAGGAGGGGGGGAGCACCGGGGAGCTGTTTTTT.

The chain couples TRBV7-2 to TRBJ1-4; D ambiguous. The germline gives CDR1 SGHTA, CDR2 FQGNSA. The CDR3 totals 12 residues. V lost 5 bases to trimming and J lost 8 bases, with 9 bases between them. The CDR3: CASSRVEEKLFF. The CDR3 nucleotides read TGTGCCAGCAGCCGGGTAGAGGAAAAACTGTTTTTT.